The next 22 T cell receptor beta chains were all read from a single sample in a study of blood T cells in healthy people across ages. The second PCR ran about 6 to 12 cycles with a sample-barcoded 5' primer and J-beta primers. TCRdb re-called the 5' RACE reads through MiXCR, storing one row per CDR3 protein. The table lists hundreds of thousands of distinct CDR3 sequences, approximately 50% of them singletons. Sequenced material: blood. The receptors were gathered from a woman in her sixties or seventies in good health.

The chain is built from TRBV24-1 and TRBJ2-1; 8 nucleotides line up with TRBD2. Germline CDR1 is KGHDR and CDR2 is SFDVKD. The V segment lost 0 bases and the J segment 8 bases; nucleotides outside the gene matches: 8. CDR3 length: 16 residues. CDR3 coding DNA: TGTGCCACCAGTGATTTGACGAAGACTAGCGTGTATGAGCAGTTCTTC. Translation: CATSDLTKTSVYEQFF.

This clonotype was detected only a few times. The chain uses TRBV12-3 or TRBV12-4 and TRBJ2-2; TRBD2 matches at 13 bases. The CDR3 totals 20 residues. Trimming cost V 3 bases and J 4 bases; bases outside gene matches: 14. CDR3 protein: CASSFKGLAGFFRGTGELFF. The CDR3 DNA is TGTGCCAGCAGTTTTAAGGGACTAGCGGGATTCTTTCGGGGCACCGGGGAGCTGTTTTTT.

In this sample, this clonotype turned up a few times. The J gene is TRBJ1-2, the V gene TRBV7-2; D gene uncertain. V lost 5 bases to trimming and J lost 7 bases, with 17 bases between them. Germline CDR1 SGHTA, CDR2 FQGNSA. The CDR3 sequence is 14 residues long. CDR3 DNA sequence: TGTGCCAGCAGCGCGCAGACTGCGCTGGCTGGCTACACCTTC. It encodes CASSAQTALAGYTF.

The V gene is TRBV20-1, the J gene TRBJ1-5, with TRBD1 matching 7 bases. Trimming took 4 bases from V and 3 from J; bases not matched to a gene: 9. The CDR3 totals 15 residues. The germline V gene has CDR1 DFQATT and CDR2 SNEGSKA (reference sequence). CDR3 bases: TGCAGTGCTATCCCGGAAGACAGGGACAATCAGCCCCAGCATTTT. Protein product: CSAIPEDRDNQPQHF.

V is TRBV7-6 and J is TRBJ2-6; D gene ambiguous. The CDR3 consists of 15 residues. Germline CDR1 SGHVS, CDR2 FNYEAQ. Trimming took 1 base from V and 2 from J, leaving 6 bases between them. The CDR3 sequence: CASSLGSTGANVLTF. The CDR3 coding sequence is TGTGCCAGCAGCTTAGGGAGCACTGGGGCCAACGTCCTGACTTTC.

The chain is built from TRBV12-3 or TRBV12-4 and TRBJ2-1; TRBD2 matches 7 bases. V was clipped by 5 bases and J by 4 bases; unmatched bases: 2. The CDR3 is 13 amino acids. The CDR3 loop is CASSGGVYNEQFF. CDR3 nucleotides: TGTGCCAGCAGTGGGGGGGTATACAATGAGCAGTTCTTC.

The count of this clonotype is one. The V gene is TRBV18, the J gene TRBJ1-1; a possible D gene is TRBD1 (5 bases). V gave up 5 bases and J gave up 6 bases, with 13 bases separating them. This CDR3 is 13 amino acids long. The V gene's germline CDR1 is KGHSH and CDR2 LQKENI. The CDR3 spells CASSKGSLPEAFF. Written as DNA, the CDR3 is TGTGCCAGCTCAAAGGGGTCTCTCCCTGAAGCTTTCTTT.

The rearrangement joins TRBV7-8 to TRBJ1-1; D gene ambiguous. The germline gives CDR1 SGHVS, CDR2 FQNEAQ. This CDR3 spans 13 amino acids. Trimming shortened V by 2 bases and J by 5 bases, and 9 bases separated the two germline ends. CDR3 region: CASSLLDETEAFF. The CDR3 bases are TGTGCCAGCAGCTTATTAGACGAGACTGAAGCTTTCTTT.

This clonotype was found once. The gene calls are TRBV20-1 and TRBJ2-5, with 7 bases lining up with TRBD1. Germline V gene data show CDR1 as DFQATT and CDR2 as SNEGSKA (reference sequence). The CDR3 extends over 11 amino acids. After removal of 4 bases from V and 5 bases from J, the junction contained 1 base not matched to a gene. CDR3 amino acids: CSATRGETQYF. The CDR3 nucleotides read TGCAGTGCTACCAGGGGGGAGACCCAGTACTTC.

The chain couples TRBV20-1 to TRBJ2-1, with D possibly being TRBD1 or TRBD2 (5 bases each). The CDR3 runs to 11 residues. Germline V gives CDR1 DFQATT, CDR2 SNEGSKA (reference sequence). The V and J ends lost 5 bases and 7 bases respectively, with 9 bases between them. The DNA of the CDR3 is TGCAGTGCTTCGGGACGGAATGAGCAGTTCTTC. Translation: CSASGRNEQFF.

The chain joins TRBV4-1 to TRBJ2-7; TRBD1 aligns across 8 bases. The germline CDR1 and CDR2 sequences are MGHRA and YSYEKL. CDR3 length: 19 residues. J was trimmed by 1 base and V by 0 bases; bases with no gene match: 14. For the CDR3, the DNA is TGCGCCAGCAGCCAAGATGGACGGTCAGGGGGCTTCGAGTCCTACGAGCAGTACTTC. This encodes CASSQDGRSGGFESYEQYF.

The chain recombines TRBV9 with TRBJ2-7, with D tentatively TRBD2 (6 bases). Trimming took 0 bases from V and 7 from J, leaving 14 bases between them. This CDR3 has 14 residues. The germline CDR1 and CDR2 sequences are SGDLS and YYNGEE. CDR3 coding DNA: TGTGCCAGCAGCGTAGAGGCGGGGTACAATGAGCAGTACTTC. Amino acids: CASSVEAGYNEQYF.

This clonotype appeared a few times. The V gene is TRBV28, the J gene TRBJ2-7; a weak D match, TRBD2 (6 bases). Trimming removed 2 bases at V and 6 bases at J, with 17 bases between. The germline V gene has CDR1 MDHEN and CDR2 SYDVKM. CDR3 length equals 15 residues. The DNA of the CDR3 is TGTGCCAGCAGTTTAGTGGGGGGAGTCATGGTCGAGCAGTACTTC. Its translation: CASSLVGGVMVEQYF.

V is TRBV7-8 and J is TRBJ2-2; 7 bases map to TRBD1. CDR3 size: 17 residues. Germline V gene sequence: CDR1 SGHVS, CDR2 FQNEAQ. With V trimmed by 5 bases and J by 1 base, 10 bases remained unmatched. In DNA form, the CDR3 reads TGTGCCAGCAGCCCCAGGCTTGGGACAGTGAACACCGGGGAGCTGTTTTTT. Residues: CASSPRLGTVNTGELFF.

DNA of the CDR3: TGCAGTGCTCTCAGACGGGGCGGGAGGTGGTACGAGCAGTACTTC. This sequence encodes CSALRRGGRWYEQYF. V is TRBV20-1 and J is TRBJ2-7; 8 bases map to TRBD2. The J segment lost 4 bases and the V segment lost 5 bases, leaving 13 bases of the junction unmatched. Germline lookup yields CDR1 DFQATT and CDR2 SNEGSKA (reference sequence). The CDR3 has 15 amino acids.

The chain couples TRBV20-1 to TRBJ1-4; D gene ambiguous. The germline V gene has CDR1 DFQATT and CDR2 SNEGSKA (reference sequence). Trimming took 5 bases from V and 8 from J, leaving 18 bases between them. There are 14 residues in the CDR3. The CDR3 sequence: CSASLHSREEKLFF. As DNA, the CDR3 is TGCAGTGCTTCGCTACACTCCCGGGAAGAAAAACTGTTTTTT.

V and J are TRBV19 and TRBJ2-7; D is unclear. Trimming left V 0 bases short and J 10 bases short, with 22 bases between. The CDR3 contains 16 residues. Germline lookup yields CDR1 LNHDA and CDR2 SQIVND (reference sequence). In nucleotides, the CDR3 is TGTGCCAGTAGTATAGATCTCGGTGGGTCCAAAAACACTCAGTACTTC. It translates to CASSIDLGGSKNTQYF.

The chain uses TRBV28 and TRBJ2-7; 7 bases map to TRBD1. This CDR3 region has 14 residues. CDR1 is MDHEN, CDR2 SYDVKM, per germline. J lost 2 bases, V lost 5 bases, and 6 bases had no gene match. CDR3 in amino acids: CASSAQGLAYEQYF. DNA of the CDR3: TGTGCCAGCAGTGCACAGGGGCTGGCCTACGAGCAGTACTTC. Complete variable domain (other parts from reference TRBV28 and TRBJ2-7): DVKVTQSSRYLVKRTGEKVFLECVQDMDHENMFWYRQDPGLGLRLIYFSYDVKMKEKGDIPEGYSVSREKKERFSLILESASTNQTSMYLCASSAQGLAYEQYFGPGTRLTVT.

This chain joins TRBV5-5 and TRBJ2-7; TRBD2 matches 11 bases. J gave up 4 bases and V 4 bases, and 4 bases lay outside the gene matches. The CDR3 runs to 14 residues. The V gene's germline CDR1 is SGHKS and CDR2 YYEKEE (reference sequence). The CDR3 DNA is TGTGCCAGCAGCGGGGGGACTAGCGGTTACGAGCAGTACTTC. Its protein product is CASSGGTSGYEQYF.

In this sample, this clonotype turned up many times. The V call is TRBV2, the J call TRBJ2-6; 7 bases map to TRBD1. The length of the CDR3 is 17 residues. V shed 6 bases and J 0 bases; nucleotides not matched to a gene: 8. Germline assignment: CDR1 SNHLY and CDR2 FYNNEI. Written as DNA, the CDR3 is TGTGCCAGCAGGAAGAACAGGGGCTACTCTGGGGCCAACGTCCTGACTTTC. This translates into CASRKNRGYSGANVLTF.

This clonotype was detected only a few times. The J gene is TRBJ2-3, the V gene TRBV6-5; D perhaps matches TRBD2 (6 bases). CDR1 is MNHEY, CDR2 SVGAGI, per germline. The CDR3 consists of 16 residues. V lost 3 bases and J 2 bases, leaving 15 bases between the germline ends. In DNA form, the CDR3 reads TGTGCCAGCAGTTATGAGGGGACTTTCCCCACAGATACGCAGTATTTT. It is translated as CASSYEGTFPTDTQYF.

The chain has TRBV20-1 and TRBJ2-3; 8 bases agree with TRBD2. Germline lookup yields CDR1 DFQATT and CDR2 SNEGSKA (reference sequence). Unmatched junction bases numbered 9, after V lost 0 bases and J lost 1 base. The length of the CDR3 is 17 residues. The CDR3 loop reads CSARDQGNSGGTDTQYF. In nucleotides, the CDR3 is TGCAGTGCTAGAGATCAAGGGAATAGCGGGGGCACAGATACGCAGTATTTT.